This record looks at one T cell receptor beta chain sequence and its context. Antigen unknown. This entry comes from a study of blood T cells in healthy people across ages. The authors ran a second PCR of 7 to 11 cycles using a sample-barcoded 5' primer and a J-beta primer mix. Researchers report that a template-switch adaptor with 12 random nucleotides tagged each cDNA molecule. Samples each returned at least 2.5 million CDR3-containing paired-end reads. Each CDR3 protein is one row after TCRdb ran MiXCR on the 5' RACE reads. The data contain approximately 960,000 distinct CDR3 sequences, about 29% of them singletons. Study conclusions and caveats: A greater number of naive CD4+ cells and higher diversity distinguished long-lived donors from aged donors.

The ends were cut back, 1 base at V and 5 bases at J, with 12 bases in the middle. Germline values: CDR1 SGHTA, CDR2 FQGNSA. The CDR3 totals 15 residues. The same specimen was also included in a second study, on T cells of mothers and their children.

This sequence joins TRBV7-2 and TRBJ2-1; the D is unclear. The sequenced sample was blood. The TCR was taken from a woman aged 35 to 49 in good health. The CDR3 reads CASSLGRRAHNEQFF. CDR3 bases: TGTGCCAGCAGCTTAGGGAGAAGGGCCCACAATGAGCAGTTCTTC.